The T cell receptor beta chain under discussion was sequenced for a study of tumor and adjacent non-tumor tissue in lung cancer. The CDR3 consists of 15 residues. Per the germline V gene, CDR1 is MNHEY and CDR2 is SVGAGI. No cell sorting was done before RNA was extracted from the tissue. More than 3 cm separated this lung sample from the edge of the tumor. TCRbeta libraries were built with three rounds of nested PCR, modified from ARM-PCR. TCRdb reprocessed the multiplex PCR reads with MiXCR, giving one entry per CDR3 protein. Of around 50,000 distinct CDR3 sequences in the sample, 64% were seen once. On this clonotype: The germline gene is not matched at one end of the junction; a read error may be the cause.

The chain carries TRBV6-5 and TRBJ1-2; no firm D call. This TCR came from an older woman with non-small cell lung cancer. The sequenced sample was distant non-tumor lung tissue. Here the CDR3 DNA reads TGTGCCAGCAGTTACTCGCTGGTGGAAAAATATGGCTACAACTTC. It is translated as CASSYSLVEKYGYNF.